This note documents a single T cell receptor (beta chain) sequence. Its target is not known. The source material, RNA transcripts, was used to amplify TCR beta CDR3 regions. With the HTBI primer set, the TCR CDR3 went through a first round of RT-PCR. Each CDR3 protein gets one entry after TCRdb re-called the multiplex PCR reads with MiXCR. Counted here are 350,000 or so distinct CDR3 sequences, approximately 18% occurring once; the ten biggest clones make up 15% to 19%. The CDR3 length is 13 residues. V shed 10 bases and J 5 bases; nucleotides not matched to a gene: 5. This record comes from a study of T cells in Graves' hyperthyroidism and ophthalmopathy. Whole-study results and caveats: In blood, most of the thyroid clonotypes expanded above 0.001 were also present.

The chain recombines TRBV12-3 or TRBV12-4 with TRBJ2-5, with TRBD2 identical over 12 bases. The sequence derives from a woman aged 40 to 50 with Graves' ophthalmopathy. The sequenced sample was blood. The CDR3: CATATSGSETQYF. In nucleotides, the CDR3 is TGTGCCACTGCGACTAGCGGGAGTGAGACCCAGTACTTC.